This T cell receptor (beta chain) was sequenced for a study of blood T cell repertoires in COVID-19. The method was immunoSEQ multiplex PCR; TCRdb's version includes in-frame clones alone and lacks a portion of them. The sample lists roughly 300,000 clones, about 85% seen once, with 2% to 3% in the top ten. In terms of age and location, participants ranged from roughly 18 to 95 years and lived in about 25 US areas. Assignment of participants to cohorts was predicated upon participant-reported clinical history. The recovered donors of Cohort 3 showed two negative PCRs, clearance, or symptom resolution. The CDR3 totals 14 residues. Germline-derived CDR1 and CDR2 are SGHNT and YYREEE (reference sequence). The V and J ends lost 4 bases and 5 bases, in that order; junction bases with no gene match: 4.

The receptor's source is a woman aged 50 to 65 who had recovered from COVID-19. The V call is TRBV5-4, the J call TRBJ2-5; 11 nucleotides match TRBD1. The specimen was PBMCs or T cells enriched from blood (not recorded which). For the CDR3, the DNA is TGTGCCAGCAGCGCGGGGACAGGGGGGGAGACCCAGTACTTC. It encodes CASSAGTGGETQYF.